The entry below gives a single T cell receptor beta chain sequence along with its context. The antigen is undetermined. The run depth of the assay was deep. This table comes from immunoSEQ multiplex PCR, and its TCRdb copy is limited to in-frame clones, with some not included. The sample contains 190,000 or so clones, roughly 70% of which appear only once. These data come from a study of shared clonotypes between healthy human individuals. Study at large: Donor ages ranged 18 to 49 years: a couple of women, a few men. Study-level results: Against clonotypes common to all four donors, non-shared ones had lower generation probabilities.

From germline, CDR1 is MGHRA and CDR2 YSYEKL. CDR3 size: 13 residues. V lost 2 bases and J lost 4, with 6 bases in between. The specimen sequenced was memory CD4+ T cells sorted from blood. Documented subset: CD45RA-negative fraction. The TCR originated in a man under 40 in good health. The J gene is TRBJ1-3, the V gene TRBV4-1; unclear D gene. For the CDR3, the DNA is TGCGCCAGCAGCCAACTGGTGGGAAACACCATATATTTT. It codes for CASSQLVGNTIYF.